The 18 T cell receptor beta chains given below trace back to one sample, sequenced in a study of blood T cell repertoires in COVID-19. The data were produced by immunoSEQ multiplex PCR, yet TCRdb's version contains in-frame clones alone and is incomplete. The data contain 60,000 to 65,000 clones, roughly 76% of them seen just once; the ten biggest clones take up approximately 55%. Source material: peripheral blood. These receptors were collected from a woman older than 75 with acute or convalescent COVID-19.

The genes are TRBV27 and TRBJ1-2; D not certain. The V gene's germline CDR1 is MNHEY and CDR2 SMNVEV (reference sequence). V lost 8 bases to trimming and J lost 8 bases, with 18 bases between them. This CDR3 has 13 amino acids. CDR3 amino acids: CASGPPEGYGYTF. CDR3 nucleotide sequence: TGTGCCAGCGGGCCGCCGGAGGGATACGGCTACACCTTC.

The J gene is TRBJ2-5, the V gene TRBV28; TRBD1 agrees at 11 bases. The CDR3 extends over 13 amino acids. Germline V gene lookup returns CDR1 MDHEN and CDR2 SYDVKM. V was pared by 8 bases and J by 3 bases, with 2 bases of the junction left unmatched. The CDR3 DNA reads TGTGCCAGCCGGGACAGGGGGGAAGAGACCCAGTACTTC. Translating gives CASRDRGEETQYF.

This clone was observed a handful of times. CDR3 nucleotide sequence: TGTGCCAGCAGCTATGCCACCGGGGAGCTGTTTTTT. Amino acid sequence: CASSYATGELFF. This chain joins TRBV6-5 and TRBJ2-2; no firm D call. The germline V and J ends were trimmed by 6 bases and 4 bases, with 6 bases remaining between them. Germline V gene sequence: CDR1 MNHEY, CDR2 SVGAGI. This CDR3 has 12 residues.

The rearrangement joins TRBV7-3 to TRBJ2-2; the D is unclear. The V gene's germline CDR1 is SGHTA and CDR2 FQGTGA. Trimming took 3 bases from V and 2 from J, leaving 7 bases between them. The CDR3 runs to 14 residues. As DNA, the CDR3 is TGTGCCAGCAGCTTTTACAGAAACACCGGGGAGCTGTTTTTT. Translating it yields CASSFYRNTGELFF.

This clone was recorded once. This sequence joins TRBV7-9 and TRBJ1-4; maybe TRBD1 (6 bases). This CDR3 has 17 amino acids. Trimming took off 1 base at V and 11 bases at J, with 23 bases between the two ends. In germline, CDR1 is SEHNR, CDR2 FQNEAQ (reference sequence). The CDR3 DNA is TGTGCCAGCAGCTTAGGGGTCTGGGACATACGGAAGGGGAAACTGTTTTTT. It is translated as CASSLGVWDIRKGKLFF.

This clone has a single count. The chain has TRBV28 and TRBJ1-5; TRBD1 matches at 11 bases. The CDR3 extends over 14 amino acids. The trim removed 6 bases at V and 7 bases at J, leaving 5 bases unmatched. The germline gives CDR1 MDHEN, CDR2 SYDVKM. CDR3 amino acids: CASRGQGAWQPQHF. CDR3 nucleotides: TGTGCCAGCAGAGGACAGGGGGCTTGGCAGCCCCAGCATTTT.

The chain couples TRBV5-1 to TRBJ1-1; 8 nucleotides line up with TRBD1. V shed 3 bases, J shed 0 bases, and the junction held 13 bases outside the gene matches. Looked up from germline, CDR1 is SGHRS and CDR2 is YFSETQ. The CDR3 is made up of 18 amino acids. This CDR3 is CASSYEGQVGFMNTEAFF. In nucleotides, the CDR3 is TGCGCCAGCAGCTATGAGGGACAGGTGGGATTTATGAACACTGAAGCTTTCTTT. The complete variable domain, with remaining parts taken from reference TRBV5-1 and TRBJ1-1, reads KAGVTQTPRYLIKTRGQQVTLSCSPISGHRSVSWYQQTPGQGLQFLFEYFSETQRNKGNFPGRFSGRQFSNSRSEMNVSTLELGDSALYLCASSYEGQVGFMNTEAFFGQGTRLTVV.

The V call is TRBV4-1, the J call TRBJ2-1, with D possibly matching TRBD2 (5 bases). V dropped 1 base and J dropped 9 bases, with 7 bases sitting between them. Germline V gives CDR1 MGHRA, CDR2 YSYEKL. The CDR3 totals 12 residues. CDR3 loop: CASSQVGVEQFF. CDR3 bases: TGCGCCAGCAGCCAAGTCGGGGTTGAGCAGTTCTTC.

The J gene is TRBJ1-2, the V gene TRBV9, with D unclear. The ends were cut back, 0 bases at V and 0 bases at J, with 6 bases in the middle. Germline V lookup: CDR1 SGDLS, CDR2 YYNGEE. This CDR3 has 14 amino acids. CDR3 region: CASSVATSNYGYTF. CDR3 in DNA: TGTGCCAGCAGCGTAGCCACTTCTAACTATGGCTACACCTTC.

The chain carries TRBV9 and TRBJ2-5; 9 bases fit TRBD1. The CDR3 has 13 residues. Germline-derived CDR1 and CDR2 are SGDLS and YYNGEE. V was clipped by 3 bases and J by 9 bases; unmatched bases: 6. CDR3 nucleotides: TGTGCCAGCAGCGCACAGGGGGCTGAGGCCCAGTACTTC. Translating it yields CASSAQGAEAQYF.

This chain connects TRBV5-1 to TRBJ2-1, with TRBD1 matching over 9 bases. J was trimmed by 6 bases and V by 0 bases; bases with no gene match: 7. Germline CDR1 reads SGHRS; CDR2 reads YFSETQ. CDR3 length equals 16 residues. The CDR3 coding sequence is TGCGCCAGCAGCTTGGGAAACAGGGGGCAGGGCAATGAGCAGTTCTTC. This gives the protein CASSLGNRGQGNEQFF.

The chain couples TRBV19 to TRBJ2-6, with 9 bases aligning to TRBD1. V trimming: 5 bases; J trimming: 1 base; junction bases outside the gene matches: 15. Germline lookup yields CDR1 LNHDA and CDR2 SQIVND (reference sequence). The CDR3 length is 20 residues. DNA of the CDR3: TGTGCCAGTAGTCTCTCAGGACAGGGGAGAAGGGTGTCTGGGGCCAACGTCCTGACTTTC. Amino acids: CASSLSGQGRRVSGANVLTF.

The genes are TRBV28 and TRBJ1-2, with D perhaps TRBD1 (5 bases). This CDR3 is 12 amino acids long. The V gene's germline CDR1 is MDHEN and CDR2 SYDVKM. V gave up 3 bases and J gave up 4 bases, with 6 bases separating them. CDR3 nucleotide sequence: TGTGCCAGCAGTTTCGGGGGCTATGGCTACACCTTC. It codes for CASSFGGYGYTF.

The CDR3 DNA sequence: TGTGCCTGGACCTCTCGACAGAATGAGCAGTTCTTC. Amino acids: CAWTSRQNEQFF. The rearrangement joins TRBV30 to TRBJ2-1; maybe TRBD1 (5 bases). The CDR3 loop spans 12 amino acids. Trimming stripped 4 bases from V and 7 bases from J, with 11 bases between. Germline CDR1 reads GTSNPN; CDR2 reads SVGIG (reference sequence).

The rearrangement joins TRBV4-1 to TRBJ2-1, with TRBD2 identical over 11 bases. V was clipped by 6 bases and J by 6 bases; unmatched bases: 16. The CDR3 has 18 residues. CDR1 and CDR2 (germline): MGHRA, YSYEKL. DNA for the CDR3: TGCGCCAGCAGTCCCTCCGGTAGCGGGAGGGCCGTTGGCAATGAGCAGTTCTTC. Translated: CASSPSGSGRAVGNEQFF.

V usage is TRBV7-6 and J usage is TRBJ1-4, with 7 bases lining up with TRBD1. The V gene end was trimmed by 5 bases and the J gene end by 0 bases; junction bases not matched to a gene: 6. CDR3 size: 16 residues. Germline lookup yields CDR1 SGHVS and CDR2 FNYEAQ. CDR3 loop: CASSLYRGATNEKLFF. Written as DNA, the CDR3 is TGTGCCAGCAGCCTTTACAGGGGAGCAACTAATGAAAAACTGTTTTTT.

The chain combines TRBV30 with TRBJ1-6; TRBD1 might be the D (5 bases). Trimming stripped 6 bases from V and 1 base from J, with 10 bases between. This CDR3 region has 14 residues. Germline assignment: CDR1 GTSNPN and CDR2 SVGIG (reference sequence). This chain's CDR3 is CACRGGSYNSPLHF. Written as DNA, the CDR3 is TGTGCCTGCCGGGGGGGGTCCTATAATTCACCCCTCCACTTT.

This clone was detected a few times. The rearrangement uses TRBV11-2 and TRBJ1-6; D is perhaps TRBD1 (5 bases). V was cut by 2 bases and J by 11 bases, with 19 bases left in between. The CDR3 spans 16 residues. Germline V lookup: CDR1 SGHAT, CDR2 FQNNGV. CDR3 sequence reads: CASSLQKGGAGAPLHF. Here the CDR3 DNA reads TGTGCCAGCAGCTTACAGAAGGGAGGGGCAGGAGCACCCCTCCACTTT.